This paragraph covers one TCR beta chain sequence. Using RNA template, CDR3s of TCR alpha and beta were amplified with iRepertoire arm-PCR. TCRdb redid the calling of the multiplex PCR reads with MiXCR, one entry per CDR3 protein. The repertoire has over 15,000 distinct CDR3 sequences, 55% to 70% of them found once; the top ten carry 40% to 50%. The record originates from a study of glioma-infiltrating T cells. Trimming removed 6 bases from V and 3 bases from J; junction bases left unmatched: 4. The CDR3 has 13 amino acids. The germline V gene encodes CDR1 DFQATT and CDR2 SNEGSKA (reference sequence).

The rearrangement uses TRBV20-1 and TRBJ2-5, with 10 bases matching TRBD1. The clonotype comes from a human donor with low-grade glioma or glioblastoma, undergoing nonglioma brain surgery, or in good health (not recorded which). Sequenced input: glioma tissue, nonneoplastic brain tissue, or PBMCs (not recorded which). CDR3 loop: CSAPGQGKETQYF. CDR3 sequence (DNA): TGCAGTGCCCCGGGACAGGGGAAAGAGACCCAGTACTTC.